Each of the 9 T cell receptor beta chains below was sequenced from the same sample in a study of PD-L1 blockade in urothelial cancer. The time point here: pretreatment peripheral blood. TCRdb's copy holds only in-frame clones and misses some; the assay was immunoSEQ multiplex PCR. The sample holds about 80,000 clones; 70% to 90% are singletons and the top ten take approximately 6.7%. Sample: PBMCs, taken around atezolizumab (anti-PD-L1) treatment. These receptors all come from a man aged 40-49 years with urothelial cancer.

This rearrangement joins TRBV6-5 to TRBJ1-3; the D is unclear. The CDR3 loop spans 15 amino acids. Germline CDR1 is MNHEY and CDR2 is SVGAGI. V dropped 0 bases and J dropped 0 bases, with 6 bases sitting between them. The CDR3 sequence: CASSYSRFSGNTIYF. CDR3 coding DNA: TGTGCCAGCAGTTACTCGAGGTTCTCTGGAAACACCATATATTTT.

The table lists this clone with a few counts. The CDR3 reads CASTPWTAAGGGGANVLTF. CDR3 nucleotides: TGTGCCAGCACCCCCTGGACAGCGGCCGGGGGGGGTGGGGCCAACGTCCTGACTTTC. The J gene is TRBJ2-6, the V gene TRBV27, with 8 bases matching TRBD2. The CDR3 is made up of 19 amino acids. The trim removed 7 bases at V and 3 bases at J, leaving 17 bases unmatched. Germline V gives CDR1 MNHEY, CDR2 SMNVEV (reference sequence).

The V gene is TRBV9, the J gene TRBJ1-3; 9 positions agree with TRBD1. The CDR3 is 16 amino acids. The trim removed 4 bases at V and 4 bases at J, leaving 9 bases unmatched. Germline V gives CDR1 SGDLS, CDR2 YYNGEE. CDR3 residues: CASSRLTGGRGNTIYF. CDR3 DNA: TGTGCCAGCAGCCGACTCACAGGGGGCAGGGGAAACACCATATATTTT. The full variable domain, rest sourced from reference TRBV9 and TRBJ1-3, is DSGVTQTPKHLITATGQRVTLRCSPRSGDLSVYWYQQSLDQGLQFLIQYYNGEERAKGNILERFSAQQFPDLHSELNLSSLELGDSALYFCASSRLTGGRGNTIYFGEGSWLTVV.

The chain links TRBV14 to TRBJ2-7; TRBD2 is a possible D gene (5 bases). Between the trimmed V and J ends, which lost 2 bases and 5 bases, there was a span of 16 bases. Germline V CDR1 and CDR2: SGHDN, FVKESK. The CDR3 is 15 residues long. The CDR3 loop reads CASSQRSFWRDEQYF. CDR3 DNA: TGTGCCAGCAGCCAAAGGTCATTTTGGCGGGACGAGCAGTACTTC.

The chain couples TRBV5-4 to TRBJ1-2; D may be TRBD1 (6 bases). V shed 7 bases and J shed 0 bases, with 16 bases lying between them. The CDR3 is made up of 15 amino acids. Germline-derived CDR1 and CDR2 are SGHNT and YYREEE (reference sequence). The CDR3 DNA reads TGTGCCAGCGGCGCTTGGGGGACACCTAACTATGGCTACACCTTC. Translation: CASGAWGTPNYGYTF.

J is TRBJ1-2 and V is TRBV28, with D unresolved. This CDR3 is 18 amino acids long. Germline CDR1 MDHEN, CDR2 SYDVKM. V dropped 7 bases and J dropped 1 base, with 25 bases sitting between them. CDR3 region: CASNPSGFSSRGNYGYTF. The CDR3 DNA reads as TGTGCCAGCAACCCGTCGGGGTTTTCCTCCCGAGGTAACTATGGCTACACCTTC.

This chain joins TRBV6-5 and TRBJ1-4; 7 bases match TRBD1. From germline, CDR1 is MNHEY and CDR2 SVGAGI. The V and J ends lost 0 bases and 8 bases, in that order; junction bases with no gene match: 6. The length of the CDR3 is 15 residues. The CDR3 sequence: CASSYSGTEKEKLFF. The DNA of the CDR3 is TGTGCCAGCAGTTACTCTGGGACAGAGAAAGAAAAACTGTTTTTT.

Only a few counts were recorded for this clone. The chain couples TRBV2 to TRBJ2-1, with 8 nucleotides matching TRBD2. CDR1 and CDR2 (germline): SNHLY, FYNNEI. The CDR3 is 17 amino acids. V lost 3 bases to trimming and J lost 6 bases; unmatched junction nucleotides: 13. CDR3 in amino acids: CASSEPAGTRGLNEQFF. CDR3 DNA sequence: TGTGCCAGCAGTGAGCCGGCGGGGACTAGAGGCCTCAATGAGCAGTTCTTC.

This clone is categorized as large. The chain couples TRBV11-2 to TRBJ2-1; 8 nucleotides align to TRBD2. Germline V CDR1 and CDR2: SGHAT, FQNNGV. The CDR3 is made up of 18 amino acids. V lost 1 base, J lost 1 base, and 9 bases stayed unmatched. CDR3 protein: CASSLAGGATRSYNEQFF. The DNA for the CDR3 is TGTGCCAGCAGCTTAGCGGGAGGGGCAACCCGATCCTACAATGAGCAGTTCTTC.